This TCR beta chain is from a study of CD8+ T cells in alopecia areata. General study results and limits: Affected lesional scalp, above all in alopecia totalis/universalis, was more clonal than normal scalp.

Extraction and reverse transcription of RNA yielded cDNA as the sequencing template. Sequencing used immunoSEQ multiplex PCR; TCRdb keeps in-frame clones, though not all of them. The repertoire includes approximately 140,000 clones, roughly 50% of them detected once, and roughly 7.5% sits in the top ten. In its sample, this clone was seen once. Its antigen is as yet unknown. Deletions cut 3 bases from V and 3 bases from J, with 9 bases between. Germline V gives CDR1 SQVTM, CDR2 ANQGSEA. This CDR3 contains 12 residues. The TCR comes from a human donor with alopecia areata. Sequenced material: CD4+ T cells sorted from blood. The V and J genes are TRBV29-1 and TRBJ2-7; the D gene could be TRBD1 or TRBD2 (6 bases each). CDR3 bases: TGCAGCGTTGACGAGGGGGGCTACGAGCAGTACTTC. This sequence encodes CSVDEGGYEQYF.